The subject of this entry is one TCR beta chain. The data stem from a study of control samples from healthy donors and cancer patients. This CDR3 spans 13 amino acids. CDR1 and CDR2 from the germline V gene are SQVTM and ANQGSEA. Trimming left V 5 bases short and J 0 bases short, with 11 bases between. Data came from immunoSEQ multiplex PCR; TCRdb stores just in-frame clones and leaves some out. The sample lists some 54,000 clones; approximately 96% were seen once. The V call is TRBV29-1, the J call TRBJ2-7; TRBD1 is a possible D gene (5 bases). The receptor was isolated from a woman in her thirties in good health. Sequences were obtained from blood. CDR3 nucleotide sequence: TGCAGCGTTCGGACACTTAGCTCCTACGAGCAGTACTTC. Protein: CSVRTLSSYEQYF.